This is a list of T cell receptor beta chains from one sample in a study of T cells in Graves' hyperthyroidism and ophthalmopathy. TCRdb redid the calling of the multiplex PCR reads with MiXCR, one entry per CDR3 protein. The repertoire consists of roughly 510,000 distinct CDR3 sequences, with about 20% occurring once and the leading ten covering around 27%. The sample consisted of blood. These receptors were collected from a man between 18 and 35 years old with Graves' hyperthyroidism. The CDR3 runs from the conserved cysteine through the conserved F or W. The D gene is left open where the match is weak. The size of a clone is reported for some rows only, either as once, few or many, or as a class for expanded clones.

J gene	D gene	V gene	clone size	CDR3 protein	CDR3 DNA
TRBJ1-2	NA	TRBV12-3/TRBV12-4	many	CASSPAGAHYGYTF	TGTGCCAGCAGCCCCGCGGGGGCTCACTATGGCTACACCTTC
TRBJ1-1	NA	TRBV28	many	CASAGMNTEAFF	TGTGCCAGCGCCGGAATGAACACTGAAGCTTTCTTT
TRBJ1-2	TRBD1	TRBV6-2/TRBV6-3	NA	CASSYGTGSGYTF	TGTGCCAGCAGTTACGGGACAGGGTCCGGCTACACCTTC
TRBJ2-7	NA	TRBV11-2	many	CASSLLDTYEQYF	TGTGCCAGCAGCTTACTGGACACCTACGAGCAGTACTTC
TRBJ1-5	NA	TRBV28	many	CASSLRQENQPQHF	TGTGCCAGCAGTTTGCGACAGGAGAATCAGCCCCAGCATTTT
TRBJ1-5	NA	TRBV24-1	many	CATSDAWTLSNQPQHF	TGTGCCACCAGTGACGCATGGACACTAAGCAATCAGCCCCAGCATTTT
TRBJ2-5	TRBD1	TRBV28	NA	CASSSRDRDQETQYF	TGTGCCAGCAGTAGCCGGGACAGGGATCAAGAGACCCAGTACTTC
TRBJ2-7	NA	TRBV2	NA	CASHQQGPSSYEQYF	TGTGCCAGCCACCAACAGGGCCCATCCTCCTACGAGCAGTACTTC
TRBJ1-1	NA	TRBV11-2	many	CASSFGGAYEAFF	TGTGCCAGCAGCTTTGGAGGGGCCTACGAAGCTTTCTTT
TRBJ1-3	NA	TRBV10-3	NA	CAIRSHADTIYF	TGTGCCATCAGGTCTCACGCGGACACCATATATTTT
TRBJ2-5	TRBD2	TRBV6-5	NA	CASSYAPTSGSNQETQYF	TGTGCCAGCAGTTACGCCCCAACTAGCGGGAGTAACCAAGAGACCCAGTACTTC
TRBJ2-7	NA	TRBV20-1	NA	CSASTGFHEQYF	TGCAGTGCCTCGACAGGTTTCCACGAGCAGTACTTC
TRBJ1-5	NA	TRBV30	NA	CARSNGQIGQPQHF	TGTGCCCGGAGTAATGGACAGATAGGTCAGCCCCAGCATTTT
TRBJ1-1	NA	TRBV12-3/TRBV12-4	many	CASSRGVIGTEAFF	TGTGCCAGCAGTCGAGGGGTGATCGGCACTGAAGCTTTCTTT
TRBJ2-5	NA	TRBV19	once	CASIIRTTVQETRYF	TGTGCCAGTATTATTAGGACGACAGTTCAAGAGACCCGGTACTTC
TRBJ1-5	NA	TRBV20-1	many	CSATGTKGPQHF	TGCAGTGCAACCGGGACGAAGGGTCCCCAGCATTTT
TRBJ1-3	NA	TRBV19	NA	CASASGNTIYF	TGTGCCAGCGCCTCTGGAAACACCATATATTTT
TRBJ2-5	NA	TRBV29-1	few	CSVCIQGGVEETQYF	TGCAGCGTCTGCATACAGGGAGGGGTAGAAGAGACCCAGTACTTC
TRBJ2-2	TRBD2	TRBV2	many	CASRRLAGVTGELFF	TGTGCCAGCAGAAGACTAGCGGGGGTTACCGGGGAGCTGTTTTTT
TRBJ2-5	TRBD1	TRBV5-1	NA	CASSLEGTGQETQYF	TGCGCCAGCAGCTTGGAGGGGACAGGTCAAGAGACCCAGTACTTC
TRBJ1-5	NA	TRBV30	few	CAWGTTGNQPQHF	TGTGCCTGGGGGACTACAGGGAATCAGCCCCAGCATTTT
TRBJ1-5	NA	TRBV7-2	few	CASSLQEGRGQPQHF	TGTGCCAGCAGCCTTCAGGAGGGAAGGGGGCAGCCCCAGCATTTT
TRBJ2-7	TRBD1	TRBV9	many	CASSGTGGSYEQYF	TGTGCCAGCAGTGGGACAGGGGGCTCCTACGAGCAGTACTTC
TRBJ2-5	NA	TRBV2	many	CASSRDRSRETQYF	TGTGCCAGCAGTAGGGACCGCTCGCGGGAGACCCAGTACTTC
TRBJ2-7	NA	TRBV25-1	many	CASSETGAEYEQYF	TGTGCCAGCAGTGAAACTGGGGCGGAATACGAGCAGTACTTC
TRBJ1-2	NA	TRBV20-1	many	CSARRSTNYGYTF	TGCAGTGCTCGACGGTCGACTAACTATGGCTACACCTTC
TRBJ1-5	NA	TRBV19	many	CATRPRFDSDNQPQHF	TGTGCCACACGGCCCCGCTTCGACAGTGACAATCAGCCCCAGCATTTT
TRBJ1-5	NA	TRBV2	few	CASTRGNNQPQHF	TGTGCCAGCACTAGGGGGAACAATCAGCCCCAGCATTTT
TRBJ2-5	NA	TRBV7-2	NA	CASSWNGAQETQYF	TGTGCCAGCAGCTGGAACGGCGCCCAAGAGACCCAGTACTTC
TRBJ2-2	NA	TRBV10-3	NA	CAISDYRDTGELFF	TGTGCCATCAGTGATTATCGCGACACCGGGGAGCTGTTTTTT
TRBJ1-2	NA	TRBV24-1	many	CATSESGPYGYTF	TGTGCCACCAGTGAATCAGGGCCCTATGGCTACACCTTC
TRBJ2-5	NA	TRBV12-3/TRBV12-4	NA	CASRPTTRFGAQYF	TGTGCCAGCAGGCCGACTACCAGGTTCGGGGCCCAGTACTTC
TRBJ2-7	TRBD2	TRBV6-2/TRBV6-3	NA	CASSYSMGGVLRLSSYEQYF	TGTGCCAGCAGTTACTCGATGGGAGGGGTCCTACGATTGAGCTCCTACGAGCAGTACTTC
TRBJ2-7	NA	TRBV12-3/TRBV12-4	few	CASSFGRLGGEQYF	TGTGCCAGCAGTTTCGGGCGCCTGGGTGGAGAGCAGTACTTC
TRBJ1-1	NA	TRBV12-3/TRBV12-4	many	CASSLGEPEAFF	TGTGCCAGCAGTTTGGGGGAGCCCGAAGCTTTCTTT
TRBJ1-1	NA	TRBV5-1	NA	CASSLKPGPQMGAFF	TGCGCCAGCAGCCTCAAACCCGGACCTCAAATGGGAGCTTTCTTT
TRBJ1-1	NA	TRBV20-1	few	CSARDQFFESTAFF	TGCAGTGCTAGAGATCAGTTCTTTGAGAGTACCGCTTTCTTT
TRBJ1-6	NA	TRBV12-5	NA	CARGVQEGDSPLHF	TGTGCTAGGGGGGTACAGGAGGGGGATTCACCCCTCCACTTT
TRBJ1-1	NA	TRBV27	many	CASAHASQEDRAFF	TGTGCCAGCGCTCACGCTAGTCAAGAGGATCGTGCTTTCTTT